These T cell receptor beta chains were read from a single sample in a study of CXCR3-negative and CXCR3-positive naive CD8 T cells. TCRdb re-called the 5' RACE reads and gives one entry per CDR3 protein, without DNA. The sample data list tens of thousands of distinct CDR3 sequences. The specimen sequenced was naive CXCR3+ CD8+ T cells from blood. The receptors were gathered from a human donor in good health. Some clones in this sample may be carry-over from other donors' samples. Each CDR3 is given with its conserved first and last residue.

>TRBV29-1|TRBJ2-1
CSVETTGGVYNEQFF
>TRBV7-2|TRBJ2-7
CASSASGHSYEQYF
>TRBV11-1|TRBJ2-5
CASSLNRFETGANQETQYF
>TRBV29-1|TRBJ1-1
CSVIGGGTEAFF
>TRBV7-9|TRBJ2-1
CASSSEVNEQFF
>TRBV12-3/TRBV12-4|TRBJ2-3
CASGTGNTDTQYF
>TRBV7-8|TRBJ2-5
CASRGYGPQSETQYF
>TRBV29-1|TRBJ2-7
CSVEGQGEGYEQYF
>TRBV6-6|TRBJ2-3
CASRHRAPRTDTQYF
>TRBV12-3/TRBV12-4|TRBJ1-4
CASSTGTREEKLFF
>TRBV29-1|TRBJ2-7
CSVVGIASYEQYF
>TRBV29-1|TRBJ2-3
CSVEDGQGARGQYF
>TRBV14|TRBJ2-1
CASSQEFFAEQFF
>TRBV9|TRBJ2-5
CASSGGQAGEETQYF
>TRBV6-2/TRBV6-3|TRBJ2-5
CASSYREQETQYF
>TRBV7-9|TRBJ1-2
CASSLGGLARQPNYGYTF
>TRBV14|TRBJ1-1
CASSQDAGDYYMNTEAFF
>TRBV29-1|TRBJ1-2
CSVLNRQDYGYTF